The clone carrying this T cell receptor beta chain was seen a handful of times. This sample is drawn from a study of blood T cell repertoires in COVID-19. The table came from immunoSEQ multiplex PCR; TCRdb's copy has only in-frame clones and leaves some out. Of about 270,000 clones listed, nearly 90% were seen once; the top ten hold 1.9%. The sample was PBMCs or T cells enriched from blood (not recorded which). This TCR was recovered from a woman aged 55-70 years who had recovered from COVID-19.

The CDR3 DNA reads TGTGCCAGCAGCCAAGTCGCGTGGGCAAGTTCACCCCTCCACTTT. Amino acids: CASSQVAWASSPLHF. The chain combines TRBV14 with TRBJ1-6; the D is unclear. The CDR3 spans 15 residues. Trimming took off 1 base at V and 9 bases at J, with 13 bases between the two ends. The germline V gene has CDR1 SGHDN and CDR2 FVKESK. Combining the CDR3 with reference TRBV14 and TRBJ1-6 gives the whole variable domain EAGVTQFPSHSVIEKGQTVTLRCDPISGHDNLYWYRRVMGKEIKFLLHFVKESKQDESGMPNNRFLAERTGGTYSTLKVQPAELEDSGVYFCASSQVAWASSPLHFGNGTRLTVT.